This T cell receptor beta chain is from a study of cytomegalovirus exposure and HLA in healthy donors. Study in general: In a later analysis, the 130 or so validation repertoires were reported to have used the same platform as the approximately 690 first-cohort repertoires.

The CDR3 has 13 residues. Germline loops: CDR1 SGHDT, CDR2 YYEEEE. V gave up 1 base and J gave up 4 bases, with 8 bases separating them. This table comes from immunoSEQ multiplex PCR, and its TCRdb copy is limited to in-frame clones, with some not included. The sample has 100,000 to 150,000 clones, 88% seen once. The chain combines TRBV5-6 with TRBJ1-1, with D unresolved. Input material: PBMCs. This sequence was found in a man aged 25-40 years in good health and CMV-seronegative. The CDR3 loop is CASSLPPGTEAFF. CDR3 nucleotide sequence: TGTGCCAGCAGCTTGCCCCCCGGCACTGAAGCTTTCTTT.